This TCR beta chain was sequenced for a study of blood T cell repertoires in COVID-19. In the study overall: PBMCs, B-cell-depleted T cells, or T cells provided the cDNA or gDNA that made up the material.

Method: immunoSEQ multiplex PCR; TCRdb's copy keeps in-frame clones and lacks some. This sample has more than 200,000 clones, with more than 80% found just once. CDR1 SGHAT and CDR2 FQNNGV come from the germline V gene. This CDR3 is 16 amino acids long. V was shortened by 3 bases and J by 0 bases, with 15 bases between the two germline ends. Enrollees, about 18 to 95 years old, lived in 24 US areas. Cohort 3 recovered donors had two negative PCRs, clearance, or symptom resolution. This receptor was obtained from a man in his 60s who had recovered from COVID-19. Sequences were obtained from PBMCs or T cells enriched from blood (not recorded which). The rearrangement uses TRBV11-2 and TRBJ2-7; D not resolved. DNA for the CDR3: TGTGCCAGCAGCTTCATCCTACAGCCAAACTCCTACGAGCAGTACTTC. Translated: CASSFILQPNSYEQYF. Filled out from reference TRBV11-2 and TRBJ2-7, the complete variable domain reads EAGVAQSPRYKIIEKRQSVAFWCNPISGHATLYWYQQILGQGPKLLIQFQNNGVVDDSQLPKDRFSAERLKGVDSTLKIQPAKLEDSAVYLCASSFILQPNSYEQYFGPGTRLTVT.